These T cell receptor beta chains were read from a single sample in a study of glioma-infiltrating T cells. From the multiplex PCR reads, TCRdb called clonotypes with MiXCR, one entry per CDR3 protein. Here the sample spans approximately 90,000 distinct CDR3 sequences, 20% to 25% being singletons. The specimen sequenced was glioma tissue, nonneoplastic brain tissue, or PBMCs (not recorded which). Every receptor here comes from a human donor with low-grade glioma or glioblastoma, undergoing nonglioma brain surgery, or in good health (not recorded which). Both conserved end residues are part of each CDR3. Each record gives: V gene, D gene, J gene, clone size, CDR3 protein, CDR3 DNA. D genes are given only for firm matches. The size of a clone is reported for some rows only, either as once, few or many, or as a class for expanded clones.

TRBV5-6,TRBD1,TRBJ2-7,-,CASTWGTGYSYEQYF,TGTGCCAGCACCTGGGGGACAGGTTACTCCTACGAGCAGTACTTC
TRBV18,-,TRBJ1-1,many,CASSFDTNTEAFF,TGTGCCAGCTCATTCGACACCAACACTGAAGCTTTCTTT
TRBV15,-,TRBJ1-1,many,CATSRGAEITTEAFF,TGTGCCACCAGCAGAGGGGCCGAAATTACTACTGAAGCTTTCTTT
TRBV20-1,TRBD2,TRBJ2-1,many,CSARRLAGAPEQFF,TGCAGTGCCAGGAGGCTAGCGGGAGCCCCTGAGCAGTTCTTC
TRBV2,TRBD1,TRBJ2-7,many,CASSEDRGATYEQYF,TGTGCCAGCAGTGAAGACAGGGGAGCAACCTACGAGCAGTACTTC
TRBV6-2/TRBV6-3,-,TRBJ2-1,many,CASSSPTIYNEQFF,TGTGCCAGCAGTTCTCCGACTATCTACAATGAGCAGTTCTTC
TRBV7-2,-,TRBJ2-5,many,CASSLGYQETQYF,TGTGCCAGCAGCCTCGGGTACCAAGAGACCCAGTACTTC
TRBV20-1,-,TRBJ1-1,many,CSASRLNTEAFF,TGCAGTGCTTCCCGACTGAACACTGAAGCTTTCTTT
TRBV5-1,TRBD1,TRBJ1-6,many,CASSLDTQGAKNSPLHF,TGCGCCAGCAGCTTGGACACACAGGGGGCGAAGAATTCACCCCTCCACTTT
TRBV2,-,TRBJ2-3,many,CAGYRDGDTQYF,TGTGCCGGCTACAGGGATGGGGATACGCAGTATTTT
TRBV18,-,TRBJ2-3,many,CASSPPTTTDTQYF,TGTGCCAGCTCACCACCCACTACCACAGATACGCAGTATTTT
TRBV20-1,-,TRBJ1-2,many,CSASLGVNYGYTF,TGCAGTGCTAGTCTGGGGGTTAACTATGGCTACACCTTC
TRBV7-9,TRBD2,TRBJ2-3,many,CATQGGYIADTQYF,TGTGCCACCCAGGGAGGGTATATCGCCGATACGCAGTATTTT
TRBV6-1,TRBD1,TRBJ2-7,many,CASSFGQGSNYEQYF,TGTGCCAGCAGTTTCGGACAGGGGTCAAACTACGAGCAGTACTTC
TRBV6-1,TRBD2,TRBJ2-7,many,CASNLQPGLAGGIAYEQYF,TGTGCCAGTAATCTTCAGCCGGGACTAGCGGGAGGGATCGCCTACGAGCAGTACTTC
TRBV27,-,TRBJ1-2,-,CATRTAYCYTF,TGTGCCACGCGGACAGCCTATTGCTACACTTTC
TRBV12-5,-,TRBJ1-5,few,CASGLVRTGYSNQPQHF,TGTGCTAGTGGTTTGGTACGGACGGGTTATAGCAATCAGCCCCAGCATTTT
TRBV5-1,-,TRBJ2-3,few,CASSISGVPTDTQYF,TGCGCCAGCAGCATATCCGGGGTCCCCACAGATACGCAGTATTTT
TRBV20-1,TRBD2,TRBJ2-3,many,CSASRTSGGSDTQYF,TGCAGTGCTAGTCGGACTAGCGGGGGGTCAGATACGCAGTATTTT
TRBV5-1,TRBD1,TRBJ1-2,-,CASSLGSNRGHCYTF,TGCGCCAGCAGCTTGGGGTCGAACAGGGGGCACTGCTACACCTTC
TRBV7-6,TRBD2,TRBJ2-3,many,CASSLRGGGDTQYF,TGTGCCAGCAGCTTACGTGGGGGGGGAGATACGCAGTATTTT